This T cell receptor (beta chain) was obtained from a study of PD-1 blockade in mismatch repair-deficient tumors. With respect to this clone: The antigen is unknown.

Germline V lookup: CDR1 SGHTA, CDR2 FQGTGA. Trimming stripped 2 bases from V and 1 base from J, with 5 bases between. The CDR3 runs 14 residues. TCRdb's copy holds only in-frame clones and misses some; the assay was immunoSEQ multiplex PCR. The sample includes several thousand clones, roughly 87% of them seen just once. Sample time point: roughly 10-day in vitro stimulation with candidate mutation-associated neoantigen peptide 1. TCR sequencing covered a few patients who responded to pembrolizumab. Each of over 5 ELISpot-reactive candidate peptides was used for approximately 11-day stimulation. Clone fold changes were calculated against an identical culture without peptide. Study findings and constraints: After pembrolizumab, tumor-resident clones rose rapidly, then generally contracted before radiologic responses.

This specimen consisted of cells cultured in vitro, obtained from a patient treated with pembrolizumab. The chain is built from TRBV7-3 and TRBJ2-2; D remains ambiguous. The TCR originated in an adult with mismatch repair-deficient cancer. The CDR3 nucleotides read TGTGCCAGCAGCTTAGACGGGAACACCGGGGAGCTGTTTTTT. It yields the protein CASSLDGNTGELFF.